Reported below is one T cell receptor beta chain. Its antigen is currently unknown. This entry belongs to a study of T-cell memory formation after mild COVID-19. Across the whole study: Among the donors, TCR clusters were largely specific to each donor.

The study, taken as a whole, reports: Clones from the second wave (peaking day 37) had unconfirmed SARS-CoV-2 specificity.

Constant-segment primers and 5'RACE yielded cDNA libraries for TCR alpha and TCR beta, each carrying sample barcodes and UMIs. TCRdb recomputed calls from the 5' RACE reads with MiXCR, one row per CDR3 protein. The table records around 100,000 distinct CDR3 sequences, 22% of them present only once. The V and J ends lost 4 bases and 5 bases, in that order; junction bases with no gene match: 10. The CDR3 totals 15 residues. Germline CDR1 is DFQATT and CDR2 is SNEGSKA (reference sequence). The source is a man aged 18 to 30 who had mild COVID-19 (a few samples of this study predate the infection). Cell type and time point are not known. Sequences were obtained from PBMCs or a T cell subset sorted from them (not recorded which). J is TRBJ2-2 and V is TRBV20-1, with TRBD1 identical over 7 bases. Here the CDR3 reads CSATDPRGLTGELFF. CDR3 coding DNA: TGCAGTGCTACTGACCCGAGGGGGCTAACCGGGGAGCTGTTTTTT.